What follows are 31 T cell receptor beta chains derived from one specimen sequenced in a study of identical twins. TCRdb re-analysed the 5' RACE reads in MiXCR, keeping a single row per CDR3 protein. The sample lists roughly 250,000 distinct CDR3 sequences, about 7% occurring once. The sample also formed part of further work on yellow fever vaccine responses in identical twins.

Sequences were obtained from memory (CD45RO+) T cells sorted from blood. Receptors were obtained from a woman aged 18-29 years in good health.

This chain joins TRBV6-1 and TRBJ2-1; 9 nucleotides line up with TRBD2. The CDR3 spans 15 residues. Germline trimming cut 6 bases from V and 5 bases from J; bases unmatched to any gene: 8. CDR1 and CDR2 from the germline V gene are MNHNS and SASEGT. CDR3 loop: CASRISGGNNNEQFF. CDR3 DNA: TGTGCCAGCAGGATTAGCGGGGGAAACAACAATGAGCAGTTCTTC.

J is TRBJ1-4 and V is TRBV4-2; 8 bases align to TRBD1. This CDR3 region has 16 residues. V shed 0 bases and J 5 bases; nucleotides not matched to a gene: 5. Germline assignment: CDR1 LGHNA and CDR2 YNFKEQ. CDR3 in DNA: TGTGCCAGCAGCCAAGATGTACGACAGGGGAATGAAAAACTGTTTTTT. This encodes CASSQDVRQGNEKLFF.

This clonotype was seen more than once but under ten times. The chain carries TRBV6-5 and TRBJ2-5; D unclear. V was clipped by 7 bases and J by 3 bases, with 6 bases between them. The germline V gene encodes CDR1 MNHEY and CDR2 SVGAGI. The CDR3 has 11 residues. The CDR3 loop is CASKIEETQYF. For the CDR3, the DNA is TGTGCCAGCAAGATTGAAGAGACCCAGTACTTC.

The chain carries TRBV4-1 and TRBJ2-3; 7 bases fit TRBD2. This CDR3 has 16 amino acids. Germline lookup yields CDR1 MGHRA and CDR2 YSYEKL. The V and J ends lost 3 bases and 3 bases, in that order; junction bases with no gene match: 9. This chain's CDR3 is CASSQAGHGRTDTQYF. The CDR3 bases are TGCGCCAGCAGCCAGGCCGGACACGGGAGGACAGATACGCAGTATTTT.

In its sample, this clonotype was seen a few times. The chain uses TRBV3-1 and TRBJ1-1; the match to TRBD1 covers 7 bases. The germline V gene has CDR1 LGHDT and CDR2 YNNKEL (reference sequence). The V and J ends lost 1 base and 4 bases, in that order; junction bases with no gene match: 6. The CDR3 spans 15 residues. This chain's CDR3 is CASSQGGGVGTEAFF. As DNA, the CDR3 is TGTGCCAGCAGCCAAGGAGGGGGCGTCGGCACTGAAGCTTTCTTT.

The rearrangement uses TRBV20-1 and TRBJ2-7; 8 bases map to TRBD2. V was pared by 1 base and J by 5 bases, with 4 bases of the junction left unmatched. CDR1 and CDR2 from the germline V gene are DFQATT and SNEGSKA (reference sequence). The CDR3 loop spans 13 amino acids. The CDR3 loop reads CSARVNSGNEQYF. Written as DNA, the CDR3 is TGCAGTGCTAGAGTAAATAGCGGGAACGAGCAGTACTTC.

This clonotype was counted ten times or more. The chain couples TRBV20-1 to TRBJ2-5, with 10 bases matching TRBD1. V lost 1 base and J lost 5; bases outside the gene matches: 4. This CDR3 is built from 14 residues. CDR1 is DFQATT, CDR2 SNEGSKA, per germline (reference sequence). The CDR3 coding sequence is TGCAGTGCTAGAGGACAGGGGGCTTGGGAGACCCAGTACTTC. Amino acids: CSARGQGAWETQYF.

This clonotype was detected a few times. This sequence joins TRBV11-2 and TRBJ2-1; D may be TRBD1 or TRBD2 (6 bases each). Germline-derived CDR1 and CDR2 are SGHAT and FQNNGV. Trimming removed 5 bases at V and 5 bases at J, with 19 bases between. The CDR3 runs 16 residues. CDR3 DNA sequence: TGTGCCAGCAGCCCGACGGGGGCAGGAGGCAACAATGAGCAGTTCTTC. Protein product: CASSPTGAGGNNEQFF.

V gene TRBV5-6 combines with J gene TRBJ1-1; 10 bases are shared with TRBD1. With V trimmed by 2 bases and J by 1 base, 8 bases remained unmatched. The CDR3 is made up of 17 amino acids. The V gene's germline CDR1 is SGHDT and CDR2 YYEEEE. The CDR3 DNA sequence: TGTGCCAGCAGCTTATGGGACAGGGGATGGAAGAACACTGAAGCTTTCTTT. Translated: CASSLWDRGWKNTEAFF.

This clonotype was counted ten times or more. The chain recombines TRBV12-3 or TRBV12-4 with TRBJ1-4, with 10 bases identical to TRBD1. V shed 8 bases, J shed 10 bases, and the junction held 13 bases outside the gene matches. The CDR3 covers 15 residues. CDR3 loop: CASGPGGTGVRKLFF. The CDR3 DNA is TGTGCCAGCGGCCCTGGCGGGACAGGGGTTCGAAAACTGTTTTTT.

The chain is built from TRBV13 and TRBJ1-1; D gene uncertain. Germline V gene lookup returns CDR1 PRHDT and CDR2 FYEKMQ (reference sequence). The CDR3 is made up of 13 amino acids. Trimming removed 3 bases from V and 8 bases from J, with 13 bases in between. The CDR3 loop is CASSLARATEAFF. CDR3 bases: TGTGCCAGCAGCTTGGCTAGGGCCACGGAAGCTTTCTTT.

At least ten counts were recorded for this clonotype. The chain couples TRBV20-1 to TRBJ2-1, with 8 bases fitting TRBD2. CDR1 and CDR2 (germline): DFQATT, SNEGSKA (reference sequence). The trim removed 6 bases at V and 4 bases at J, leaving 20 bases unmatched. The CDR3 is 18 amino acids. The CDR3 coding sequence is TGCAGTGCCACAGCCCAAAACTGGGGCGGGGGGTCTTACAATGAGCAGTTCTTC. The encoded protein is CSATAQNWGGGSYNEQFF.

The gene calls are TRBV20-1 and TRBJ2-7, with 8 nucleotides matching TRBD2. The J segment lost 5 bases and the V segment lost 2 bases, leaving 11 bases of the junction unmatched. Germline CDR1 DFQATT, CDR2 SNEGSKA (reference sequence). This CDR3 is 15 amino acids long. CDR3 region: CSARSPAGERNEQYV. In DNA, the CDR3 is TGCAGTGCTAGAAGCCCAGCGGGGGAACGAAACGAGCAGTACGTC.

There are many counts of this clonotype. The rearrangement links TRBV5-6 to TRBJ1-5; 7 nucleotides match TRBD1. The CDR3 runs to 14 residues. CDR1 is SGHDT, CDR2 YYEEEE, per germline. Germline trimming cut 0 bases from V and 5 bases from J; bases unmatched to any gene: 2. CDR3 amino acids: CASSLAGTDQPQHF. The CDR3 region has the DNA TGTGCCAGCAGCTTGGCCGGGACAGATCAGCCCCAGCATTTT.

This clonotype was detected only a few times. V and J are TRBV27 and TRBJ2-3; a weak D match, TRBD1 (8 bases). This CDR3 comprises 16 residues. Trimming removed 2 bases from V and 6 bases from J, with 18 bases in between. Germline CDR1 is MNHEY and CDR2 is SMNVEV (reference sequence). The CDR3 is CASSLIGGDRRDTQYF. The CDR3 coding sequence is TGTGCCAGCAGTTTAATTGGGGGGGACAGGCGGGATACGCAGTATTTT.

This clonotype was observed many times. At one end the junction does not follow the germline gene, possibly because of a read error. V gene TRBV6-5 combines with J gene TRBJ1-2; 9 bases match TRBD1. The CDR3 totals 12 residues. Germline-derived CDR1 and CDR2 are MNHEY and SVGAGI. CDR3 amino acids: CASRPGQGIWDF. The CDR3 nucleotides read TGTGCCAGCAGGCCTGGACAGGGGATTTGGGATTTC.

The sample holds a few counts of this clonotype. CDR3 DNA: TGTGCCAGCAGCGATGAGCAGGGGGCGTCGTACGAGCAGTACTTC. It is translated as CASSDEQGASYEQYF. The chain has TRBV2 and TRBJ2-7; 8 nucleotides align to TRBD1. Per germline, CDR1 SNHLY and CDR2 FYNNEI. The CDR3 is made up of 15 amino acids. Trimming removed 6 bases from V and 4 bases from J; junction bases left unmatched: 11.

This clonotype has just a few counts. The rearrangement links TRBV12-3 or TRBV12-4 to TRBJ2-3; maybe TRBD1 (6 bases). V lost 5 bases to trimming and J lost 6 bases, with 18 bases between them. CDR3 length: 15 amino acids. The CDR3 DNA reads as TGTGCCAGCAGTCCCCCCTCAGACAGGATGGATACGCAGTATTTT. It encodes CASSPPSDRMDTQYF.

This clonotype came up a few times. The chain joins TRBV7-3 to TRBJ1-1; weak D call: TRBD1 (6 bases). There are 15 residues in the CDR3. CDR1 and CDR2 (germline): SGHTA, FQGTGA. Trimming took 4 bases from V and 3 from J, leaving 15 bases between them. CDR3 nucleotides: TGTGCCAGCAGCTCACGACGTAGGGGGGACACTGAAGCTTTCTTT. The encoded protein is CASSSRRRGDTEAFF. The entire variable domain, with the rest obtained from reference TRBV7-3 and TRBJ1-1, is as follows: GAGVSQTPSNKVTEKGKYVELRCDPISGHTALYWYRQSLGQGPEFLIYFQGTGAADDSGLPNDRFFAVRPEGSVSTLKIQRTERGDSAVYLCASSSRRRGDTEAFFGQGTRLTVV.

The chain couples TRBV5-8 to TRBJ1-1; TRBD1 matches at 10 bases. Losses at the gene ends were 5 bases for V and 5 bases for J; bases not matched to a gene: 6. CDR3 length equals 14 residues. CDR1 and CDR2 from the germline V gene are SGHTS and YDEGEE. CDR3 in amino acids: CASRWGQGRTEAFF. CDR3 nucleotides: TGTGCCAGCAGGTGGGGACAGGGGAGAACTGAAGCTTTCTTT.

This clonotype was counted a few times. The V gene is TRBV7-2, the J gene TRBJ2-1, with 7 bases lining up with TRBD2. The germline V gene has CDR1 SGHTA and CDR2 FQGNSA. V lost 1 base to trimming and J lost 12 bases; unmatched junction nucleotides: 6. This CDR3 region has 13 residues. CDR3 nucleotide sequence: TGTGCCAGCAGCTTAGGTTTGGTAGCGGGGCAGTTCTTC. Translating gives CASSLGLVAGQFF.

The CDR3 protein is CASSLPGSRGSYNEQFF. The CDR3 DNA follows: TGCGCCAGCAGCTTGCCGGGGAGCAGGGGCTCCTACAATGAGCAGTTCTTC. The chain uses TRBV5-1 and TRBJ2-1; D is perhaps TRBD1 (6 bases). This CDR3 has 17 residues. V lost 1 base, J lost 0 bases, and 14 bases lay in between. Germline V gene lookup returns CDR1 SGHRS and CDR2 YFSETQ.

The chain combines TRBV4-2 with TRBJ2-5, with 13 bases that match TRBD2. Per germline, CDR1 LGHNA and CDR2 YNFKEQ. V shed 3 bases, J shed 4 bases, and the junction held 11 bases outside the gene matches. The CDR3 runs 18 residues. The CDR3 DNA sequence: TGTGCCAGCAGCCAGCCCCCCGGGACTAGCGGGACCGGAGAGACCCAGTACTTC. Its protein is CASSQPPGTSGTGETQYF.

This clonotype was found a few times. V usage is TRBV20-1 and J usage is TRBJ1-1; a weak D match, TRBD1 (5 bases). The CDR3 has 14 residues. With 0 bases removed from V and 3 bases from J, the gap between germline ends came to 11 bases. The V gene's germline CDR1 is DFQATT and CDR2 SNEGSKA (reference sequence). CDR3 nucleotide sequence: TGCAGTGCTAGAGAGGGGGACGGGTACACTGAAGCTTTCTTT. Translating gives CSAREGDGYTEAFF.

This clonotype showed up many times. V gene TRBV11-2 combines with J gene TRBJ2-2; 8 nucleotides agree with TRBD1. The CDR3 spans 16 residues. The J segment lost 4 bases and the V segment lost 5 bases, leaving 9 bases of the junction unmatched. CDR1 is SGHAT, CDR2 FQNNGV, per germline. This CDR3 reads CASSRGQGRLTGELFF. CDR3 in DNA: TGTGCCAGCAGCCGCGGACAGGGCCGTCTCACCGGGGAGCTGTTTTTT. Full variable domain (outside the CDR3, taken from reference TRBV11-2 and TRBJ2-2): EAGVAQSPRYKIIEKRQSVAFWCNPISGHATLYWYQQILGQGPKLLIQFQNNGVVDDSQLPKDRFSAERLKGVDSTLKIQPAKLEDSAVYLCASSRGQGRLTGELFFGEGSRLTVL.

The CDR3 region has the DNA TGTGCCAGCAGCTTAGTTCTAGCGGGAGGACCCGAGCAGTACTTC. Its protein is CASSLVLAGGPEQYF. V is TRBV11-2 and J is TRBJ2-7; 11 bases are a match to TRBD2. The CDR3 runs 15 residues. Trimming cost V 1 base and J 6 bases; bases outside gene matches: 5. The germline CDR1 and CDR2 sequences are SGHAT and FQNNGV.

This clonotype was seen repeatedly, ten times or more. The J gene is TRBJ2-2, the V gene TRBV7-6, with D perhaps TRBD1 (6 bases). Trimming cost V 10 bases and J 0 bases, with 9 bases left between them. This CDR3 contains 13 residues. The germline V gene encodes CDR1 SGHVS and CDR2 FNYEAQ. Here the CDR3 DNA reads TGTGCCATTCGACAGGCGAACACCGGGGAGCTGTTTTTT. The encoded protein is CAIRQANTGELFF.

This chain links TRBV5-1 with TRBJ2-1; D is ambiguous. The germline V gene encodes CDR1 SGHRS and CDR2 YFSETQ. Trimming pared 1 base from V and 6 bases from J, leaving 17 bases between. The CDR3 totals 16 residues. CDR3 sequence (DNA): TGCGCCAGCAGCTTGAGGACCCCTCTGACCGTCAATGAGCAGTTCTTC. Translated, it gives CASSLRTPLTVNEQFF.

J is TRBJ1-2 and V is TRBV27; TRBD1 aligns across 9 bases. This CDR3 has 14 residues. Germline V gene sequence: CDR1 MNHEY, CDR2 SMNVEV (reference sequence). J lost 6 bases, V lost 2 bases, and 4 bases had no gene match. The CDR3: CASSLEGQGDGYTF. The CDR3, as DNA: TGTGCCAGCAGTTTAGAGGGACAGGGCGATGGCTACACCTTC.

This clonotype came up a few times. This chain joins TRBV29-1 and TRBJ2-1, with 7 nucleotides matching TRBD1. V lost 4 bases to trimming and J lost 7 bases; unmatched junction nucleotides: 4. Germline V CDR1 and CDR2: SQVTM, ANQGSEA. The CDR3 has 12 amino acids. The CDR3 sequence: CSVAWTGNEQFF. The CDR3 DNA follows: TGCAGCGTTGCCTGGACAGGAAATGAGCAGTTCTTC.

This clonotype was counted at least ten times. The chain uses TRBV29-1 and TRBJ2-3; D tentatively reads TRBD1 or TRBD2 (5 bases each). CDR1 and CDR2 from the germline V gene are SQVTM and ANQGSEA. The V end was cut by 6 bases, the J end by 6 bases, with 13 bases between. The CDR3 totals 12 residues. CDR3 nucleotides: TGCAGCGTCCAGCTTGGGGGTGATACGCAGTATTTT. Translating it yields CSVQLGGDTQYF.